These 29 T cell receptor beta chains share one sample of origin, sequenced in a study of T cell repertoires in cytomegalovirus infection. Antigens of these TCRs are unknown. TCRdb processed the reads anew with MiXCR; each CDR3 protein has one entry. The sample gives about 830,000 distinct CDR3 sequences, around a third of which show up once; roughly an eighth is in the top ten. Sequenced here: cultured CD8+ T cells from PBMCs, sampled from culture after CMV antigen stimulation. The receptors shown here come from a human donor in good health (CMV status not recorded). Some clones in this sample may be carry-over from other donors' samples.

V and J are TRBV7-4 and TRBJ2-3; TRBD1 matches 9 bases. V lost 8 bases, J lost 5 bases, and 14 bases stayed unmatched. This CDR3 has 16 amino acids. Germline values: CDR1 SGHVT, CDR2 SQSDAQ. The CDR3 sequence: CASGRRGDRVRDTQYF. The CDR3 DNA reads as TGTGCCAGCGGTCGTCGGGGGGACAGGGTAAGAGATACGCAGTATTTT.

This clonotype was recorded a few times. This sequence joins TRBV6-1 and TRBJ2-1; 13 bases agree with TRBD2. The CDR3 loop spans 18 amino acids. The germline V gene encodes CDR1 MNHNS and CDR2 SASEGT. The junction had 12 bases not matched to a gene; V was cut back by 0 bases and J by 10 bases. The CDR3 DNA reads as TGTGCCAGCAGTGAAGCAGGAGGAGGACTAGCGGGGGTAGGCGAGCAGTTCTTC. Amino acid sequence: CASSEAGGGLAGVGEQFF.

The chain uses TRBV29-1 and TRBJ2-1, with 9 bases matching TRBD2. In germline, CDR1 is SQVTM, CDR2 ANQGSEA. This CDR3 region has 16 residues. V dropped 2 bases and J dropped 9; count of bases not matched to a gene: 14. The CDR3 loop reads CSVEWGASGVSSEQFF. Written as DNA, the CDR3 is TGCAGCGTTGAATGGGGGGCTAGCGGGGTTTCTAGTGAGCAGTTCTTC.

This clonotype was observed at least ten times. The chain is built from TRBV11-1 and TRBJ1-6; TRBD1 is a possible D gene (5 bases). CDR1 is SGHAT, CDR2 FQDESV, per germline (reference sequence). Between the trimmed V and J ends, which lost 4 bases and 7 bases, there was a span of 17 bases. The CDR3 loop spans 16 amino acids. CDR3 DNA sequence: TGTGCCAGCAGCTGGTCGTCAGGGAGTTTGAATTCACCCCTCCACTTT. Its protein is CASSWSSGSLNSPLHF.

This clonotype has more than one count but fewer than ten. The V and J genes are TRBV19 and TRBJ1-1; no firm D call. This CDR3 is 14 amino acids long. Germline lookup yields CDR1 LNHDA and CDR2 SQIVND (reference sequence). Trimming removed 0 bases at V and 4 bases at J, with 9 bases between. In DNA form, the CDR3 reads TGTGCCAGTAGTATAGATCTCGGGAGCACTGAAGCTTTCTTT. It codes for CASSIDLGSTEAFF.

The sample holds a few counts of this clonotype. The rearrangement joins TRBV9 to TRBJ1-1, with a tentative D call TRBD1 (6 bases). The CDR3 runs 18 residues. V lost 0 bases, J lost 1 base, and 19 bases lay in between. Germline CDR1 and CDR2: SGDLS and YYNGEE. CDR3 sequence (DNA): TGTGCCAGCAGCGTAGGAGAGGCAGGGGACGAAGGGAACACTGAAGCTTTCTTT. This encodes CASSVGEAGDEGNTEAFF.

This chain links TRBV12-3 or TRBV12-4 with TRBJ1-4, with 11 positions matching TRBD1. CDR3 length: 17 amino acids. V trimming: 3 bases; J trimming: 5 bases; junction bases outside the gene matches: 8. CDR3 loop: CASSFKGQGERNEKLFF. DNA of the CDR3: TGTGCCAGCAGTTTCAAGGGACAGGGGGAAAGAAATGAAAAACTGTTTTTT.

As to this clonotype: Since a much larger clone is just one base distant, this may be a read error. The chain recombines TRBV7-2 with TRBJ2-5; D tentatively fits TRBD1 or TRBD2 (5 bases each). CDR3 length equals 15 residues. Looked up from germline, CDR1 is SGHTA and CDR2 is FQGNSA. V was shortened by 3 bases and J by 4 bases, with 15 bases between the two germline ends. CDR3 protein: CTSSFPGLPPETQYF. For the CDR3, the DNA is TGTACCAGCAGCTTCCCGGGGCTACCCCCAGAGACCCAGTACTTC.

In this sample, this clonotype turned up many times. V usage is TRBV7-2 and J usage is TRBJ2-1; 7 bases agree with TRBD2. The CDR3 loop spans 13 amino acids. The V gene end was trimmed by 6 bases and the J gene end by 5 bases; junction bases not matched to a gene: 4. Germline V gene lookup returns CDR1 SGHTA and CDR2 FQGNSA. The CDR3 is CASRDRGDNEQFF. CDR3 coding DNA: TGTGCCAGCAGGGACCGGGGGGACAATGAGCAGTTCTTC. Drawing the rest from reference TRBV7-2 and TRBJ2-1, the complete variable domain is GAGVSQSPSNKVTEKGKDVELRCDPISGHTALYWYRQSLGQGLEFLIYFQGNSAPDKSGLPSDRFSAERTGGSVSTLTIQRTQQEDSAVYLCASRDRGDNEQFFGPGTRLTVL.

The chain employs TRBV7-9 and TRBJ2-1, with TRBD2 matching over 8 bases. Germline lookup yields CDR1 SEHNR and CDR2 FQNEAQ (reference sequence). The CDR3 covers 15 residues. With V trimmed by 5 bases and J by 1 base, 4 bases remained unmatched. The CDR3 here is CASSKSGRSYNEQFF. For the CDR3, the DNA is TGTGCCAGCAGCAAGAGCGGGAGATCCTACAATGAGCAGTTCTTC.

There are a few counts of this clonotype. This chain connects TRBV10-3 to TRBJ2-5, with TRBD2 matching 15 bases. This CDR3 contains 18 residues. The ends lost 0 bases at V and 4 bases at J; junction bases unmatched: 6. CDR1 and CDR2 from the germline V gene are ENHRY and SYGVKD. The CDR3 spells CAISESGLAGGRGETQYF. DNA for the CDR3: TGTGCCATCAGTGAGTCGGGACTAGCGGGGGGCCGGGGAGAGACCCAGTACTTC.

This clonotype was found a few times. V is TRBV12-3 or TRBV12-4 and J is TRBJ2-1; 8 positions agree with TRBD2. The CDR3 totals 18 residues. The V and J ends lost 3 bases and 5 bases, in that order; junction bases with no gene match: 15. The CDR3 here is CASSFWFEGKRGNNEQFF. The CDR3 region has the DNA TGTGCCAGCAGTTTTTGGTTCGAGGGCAAGCGGGGGAACAATGAGCAGTTCTTC.

Note on this clonotype: The junction and the germline gene differ at one end; a read error may be behind it. The chain links TRBV12-3 or TRBV12-4 to TRBJ2-1, with 7 bases lining up with TRBD1. The CDR3 sequence is 14 residues long. The CDR3 loop reads CVSSFVQGIYEQFF. The CDR3 bases are TGTGTCAGCAGTTTCGTACAGGGGATATATGAGCAATTCTTC.

The V gene is TRBV2, the J gene TRBJ1-1; 8 bases map to TRBD1. The germline CDR1 and CDR2 sequences are SNHLY and FYNNEI. With V trimmed by 6 bases and J by 4 bases, 10 bases remained unmatched. CDR3 length equals 15 residues. CDR3 protein: CASSLTGEQFTEAFF. The CDR3 coding sequence is TGTGCCAGCAGCTTGACAGGGGAGCAGTTCACTGAAGCTTTCTTT.

CDR3 in amino acids: CASSQEQGIDYEQYF. Here the CDR3 DNA reads TGCGCCAGCAGCCAAGAACAAGGGATTGACTACGAGCAGTACTTC. V gene TRBV4-1 combines with J gene TRBJ2-7; D unclear. Germline V CDR1 and CDR2: MGHRA, YSYEKL. With 0 bases removed from V and 3 bases from J, the gap between germline ends came to 12 bases. The CDR3 consists of 15 residues.

CDR3 sequence (DNA): TGCGCCAGCAGGACCTCGGGTATAAATGAAAAACTGTTTTTT. It specifies CASRTSGINEKLFF. The chain joins TRBV4-1 to TRBJ1-4; no firm D call. Between the trimmed V and J ends, which lost 6 bases and 5 bases, there was a span of 13 bases. This CDR3 is 14 amino acids long. Germline V gives CDR1 MGHRA, CDR2 YSYEKL.

This clonotype has more than one count but fewer than ten. J is TRBJ2-7 and V is TRBV7-6; maybe TRBD2 (6 bases). Germline V gives CDR1 SGHVS, CDR2 FNYEAQ. The CDR3 contains 16 residues. CDR3 protein: CASSPSGLANSYEQYV. CDR3 nucleotides: TGTGCTAGCAGCCCGTCGGGGCTAGCGAACTCCTACGAGCAGTACGTC.

This clonotype occurred a few times. This sequence joins TRBV7-9 and TRBJ2-1; 11 nucleotides agree with TRBD2. Germline lookup yields CDR1 SEHNR and CDR2 FQNEAQ (reference sequence). The CDR3 loop spans 15 amino acids. J gave up 6 bases and V 8 bases, and 9 bases lay outside the gene matches. CDR3 sequence (DNA): TGTGCCAGCTCCGAAAGACTAGCGGGGATCAATGAGCAGTTCTTC. Encoded protein: CASSERLAGINEQFF. Using reference TRBV7-9 and TRBJ2-1 for the parts outside the CDR3, the full variable domain is DTGVSQNPRHKITKRGQNVTFRCDPISEHNRLYWYRQTLGQGPEFLTYFQNEAQLEKSRLLSDRFSAERPKGSFSTLEIQRTEQGDSAMYLCASSERLAGINEQFFGPGTRLTVL.

In this sample, this clonotype turned up a few times. The rearrangement links TRBV12-3 or TRBV12-4 to TRBJ2-6, with D hard to call. The germline V and J ends were trimmed by 11 bases and 0 bases, with 11 bases remaining between them. This CDR3 region has 14 residues. The DNA for the CDR3 is TGTGCCTCTTTGGAAGACTCTGGGGCCAACGTCCTGACTTTC. Translating gives CASLEDSGANVLTF.

The sample holds a few counts of this clonotype. V usage is TRBV5-1 and J usage is TRBJ1-6; D not resolved. Germline assignment: CDR1 SGHRS and CDR2 YFSETQ. The V gene lost 1 base and the J gene lost 4 bases, with 12 bases spanning the gap. The length of the CDR3 is 16 residues. The DNA of the CDR3 is TGCGCCAGCAGCTTGAAGGGAAGAGAATATAATTCACCCCTCCACTTT. It encodes CASSLKGREYNSPLHF.

This clonotype has a count of ten or more. The genes are TRBV2 and TRBJ1-1; D unresolved. Per germline, CDR1 SNHLY and CDR2 FYNNEI. The CDR3 has 12 amino acids. Trimming took off 4 bases at V and 12 bases at J, with 15 bases between the two ends. In DNA form, the CDR3 reads TGTGCCAGCAGTGGGGAGGTGACCCGATCTTTCTTT. This sequence encodes CASSGEVTRSFF.

This chain connects TRBV5-8 to TRBJ2-3, with 9 bases aligning to TRBD1. The CDR3 runs 16 residues. The V gene's germline CDR1 is SGHTS and CDR2 YDEGEE. Trimming took 0 bases from V and 3 from J; bases not matched to a gene: 5. CDR3 bases: TGTGCCAGCAGCTTGGGGACAGGGGCCCAGACAGATACGCAGTATTTT. It specifies CASSLGTGAQTDTQYF.

This clonotype showed up just a few times. The chain combines TRBV12-3 or TRBV12-4 with TRBJ2-6, with a tentative D call TRBD1 (5 bases). There are 15 residues in the CDR3. The germline V and J ends were trimmed by 6 bases and 0 bases, with 9 bases remaining between them. CDR3 sequence reads: CASRRQSSGANVLTF. The CDR3 DNA sequence: TGTGCCAGCAGAAGACAGTCCTCTGGGGCCAACGTCCTGACTTTC.

This clonotype appeared many times. The genes are TRBV7-6 and TRBJ2-5; 15 bases line up with TRBD2. CDR3 length: 17 amino acids. Germline CDR1 SGHVS, CDR2 FNYEAQ. Trimming removed 4 bases from V and 6 bases from J; junction bases left unmatched: 9. The DNA for the CDR3 is TGTGCCAGCAGCTACTGGACTAGCGGGGGGGATGGGAAGACCCAGTACTTC. Translating it yields CASSYWTSGGDGKTQYF.

In the case of this clonotype: A read error may account for a junction end that differs from germline. The chain employs TRBV7-7 and TRBJ2-1; D uncertain. CDR1 SSHAT and CDR2 FNYEAQ come from the germline V gene (reference sequence). The CDR3 runs to 15 residues. For the CDR3, the DNA is TGTGCTAGCAGCAGACTTGCCAGGCCGGACAATGAGCAGTTCTTC. It yields the protein CASSRLARPDNEQFF.

In its sample, this clonotype was seen a few times. V usage is TRBV9 and J usage is TRBJ2-7; D may be TRBD2 (6 bases). Trimming pared 4 bases from V and 5 bases from J, leaving 16 bases between. The CDR3 length is 14 residues. Germline assignment: CDR1 SGDLS and CDR2 YYNGEE. CDR3 coding DNA: TGTGCCAGCAGCTACGGGACTGGGTGGAACGAGCAGTACTTC. Translating it yields CASSYGTGWNEQYF.

V and J are TRBV6-1 and TRBJ1-1, with 10 bases aligning to TRBD1. The CDR3 is 16 residues long. The germline gives CDR1 MNHNS, CDR2 SASEGT. Trimming cost V 1 base and J 4 bases; bases outside gene matches: 6. The DNA of the CDR3 is TGTGCCAGCAGTGAAGAGTTTTGGACAGGGGGCACTGAAGCTTTCTTT. It yields the protein CASSEEFWTGGTEAFF.

The chain couples TRBV4-1 to TRBJ2-3, with TRBD2 identical over 13 bases. CDR1 is MGHRA and CDR2 is YSYEKL in the germline V gene. This CDR3 is 17 amino acids long. With V trimmed by 0 bases and J by 4 bases, 4 bases remained unmatched. The CDR3 nucleotides read TGCGCCAGCAGCCAAGAGGGGGGACTAGCGGGACCAGATACGCAGTATTTT. Amino acid sequence: CASSQEGGLAGPDTQYF.

The chain couples TRBV27 to TRBJ1-2, with D possibly matching TRBD1 (6 bases). The CDR3 covers 16 residues. Germline values: CDR1 MNHEY, CDR2 SMNVEV (reference sequence). V lost 1 base and J 0 bases, leaving 12 bases between the germline ends. The CDR3 protein is CASSLYGGATNYGYTF. The CDR3 nucleotides read TGTGCCAGCAGTTTATACGGGGGCGCCACTAACTATGGCTACACCTTC.